The T cell receptor beta chain under discussion was sequenced for a study of control samples from healthy donors and cancer patients. Clones were read by immunoSEQ multiplex PCR, and TCRdb kept only the in-frame ones, dropping some. This sample carries 150,000 or so clones, 90% to 95% of them seen once, and the ten largest clones take about 8.5%. The germline gives CDR1 ENHRY, CDR2 SYGVKD. The trim removed 6 bases at V and 1 base at J, leaving 5 bases unmatched. The CDR3 is 14 residues long. This clone appeared a few times. V gene TRBV10-3 combines with J gene TRBJ1-1; 7 bases are a match to TRBD1. This receptor was taken from a woman aged 40 to 49 in good health. Sample: blood. The CDR3: CAIRTGQENTEAFF. DNA for the CDR3: TGTGCCATCAGGACCGGACAGGAGAACACTGAAGCTTTCTTT.